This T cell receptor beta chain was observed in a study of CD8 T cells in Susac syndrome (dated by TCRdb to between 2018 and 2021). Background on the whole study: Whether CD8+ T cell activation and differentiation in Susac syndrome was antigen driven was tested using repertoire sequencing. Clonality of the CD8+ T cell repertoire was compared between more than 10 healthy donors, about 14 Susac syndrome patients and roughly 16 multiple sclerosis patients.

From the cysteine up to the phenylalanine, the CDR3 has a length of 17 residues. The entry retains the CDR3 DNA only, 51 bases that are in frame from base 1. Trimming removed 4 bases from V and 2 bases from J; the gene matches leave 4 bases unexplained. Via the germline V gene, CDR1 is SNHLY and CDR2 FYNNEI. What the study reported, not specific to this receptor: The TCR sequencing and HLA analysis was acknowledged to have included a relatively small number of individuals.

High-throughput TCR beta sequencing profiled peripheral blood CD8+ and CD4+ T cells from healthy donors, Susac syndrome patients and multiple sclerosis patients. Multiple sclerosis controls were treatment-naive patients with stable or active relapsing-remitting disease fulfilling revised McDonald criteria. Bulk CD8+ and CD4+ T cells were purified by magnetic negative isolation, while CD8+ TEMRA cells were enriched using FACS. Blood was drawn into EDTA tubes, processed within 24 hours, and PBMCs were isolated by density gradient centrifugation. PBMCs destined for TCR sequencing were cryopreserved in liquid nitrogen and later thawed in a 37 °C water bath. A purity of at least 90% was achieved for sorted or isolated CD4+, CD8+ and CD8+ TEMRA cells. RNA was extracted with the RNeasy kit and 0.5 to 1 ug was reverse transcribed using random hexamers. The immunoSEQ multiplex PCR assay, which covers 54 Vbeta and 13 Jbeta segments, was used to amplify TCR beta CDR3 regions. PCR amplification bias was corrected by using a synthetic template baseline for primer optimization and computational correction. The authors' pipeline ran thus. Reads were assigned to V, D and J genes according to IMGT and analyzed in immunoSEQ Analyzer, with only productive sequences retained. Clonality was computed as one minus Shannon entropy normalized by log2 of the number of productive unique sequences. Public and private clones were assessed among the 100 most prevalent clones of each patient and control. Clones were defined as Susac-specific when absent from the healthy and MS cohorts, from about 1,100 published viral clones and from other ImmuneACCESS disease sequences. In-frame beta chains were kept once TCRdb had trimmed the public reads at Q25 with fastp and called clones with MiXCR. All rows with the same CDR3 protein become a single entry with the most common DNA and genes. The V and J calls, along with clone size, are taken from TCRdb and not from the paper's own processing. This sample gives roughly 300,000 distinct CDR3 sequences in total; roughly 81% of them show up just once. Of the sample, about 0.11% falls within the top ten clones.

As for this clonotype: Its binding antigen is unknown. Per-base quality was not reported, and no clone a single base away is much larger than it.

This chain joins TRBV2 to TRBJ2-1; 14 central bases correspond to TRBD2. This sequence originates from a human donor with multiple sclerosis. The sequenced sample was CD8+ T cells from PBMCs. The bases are TGTGCCAGCAGTGGAGAGACTAGCGGGAGGGCCTACAATGAGCAGTTCTTC. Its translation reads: CASSGETSGRAYNEQFF. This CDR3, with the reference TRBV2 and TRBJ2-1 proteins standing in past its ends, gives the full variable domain EPEVTQTPSHQVTQMGQEVILRCVPISNHLYFYWYRQILGQKVEFLVSFYNNEISEKSEIFDDQFSVERPDGSNFTLKIRSTKLEDSAMYFCASSGETSGRAYNEQFFGPGTRLTVL.